This TCR beta chain was profiled in a study of OX40 agonist ivuxolimab in advanced cancers. A note on the overall study: Ivuxolimab, which targeted the costimulatory receptor OX40 (CD134), was an agonistic, fully human IgG2 monoclonal antibody. The paper describes the monotherapy dose-escalation part (N of about 47 patients) of the phase I trial of ivuxolimab. Intravenous ivuxolimab was administered to patients every 2 weeks at six dose levels: 0.01, 0.1, 0.3, 1.5, 3 and 10 mg/kg. Prior anti-PD-1, anti-PD-L1 or anti-CTLA-4 therapy was permitted, and checkpoint inhibitors had been received by roughly 40% of dose-escalation patients. Peripheral TCRbeta sequencing aimed to test whether ivuxolimab altered TCR sequence diversity and caused clonal T-cell expansion. In the dose-escalation cohort, 82.7% of patients were male, and the mean age was approximately 60 years, with a range of about 23 to 85. Among the roughly 52 dose-escalation patients, around 19 had hepatocellular carcinoma, approximately 15 melanoma, 9 renal cell carcinoma and 9 head and neck cancer. Three dose-escalation patients achieved partial responses, one with hepatocellular carcinoma and two with cutaneous melanoma.

What the authors observed across the whole study: The antigen specificity of the clonally expanded peripheral T cells was not determined. After ivuxolimab, expanded clones were on average more numerous among CD8+ T cells than among CD4+ T cells. In the 0.1-3.0 mg/kg groups, partial responders had among the lowest normalized peripheral clonal expansion, particularly in CD8+ T cells. At doses from 0.1 to 3.0 mg/kg, clonal expansion was seen in both CD4+ and CD8+ blood T cells between baseline and week 6. Low levels of normalized T-cell clonal expansion were also shown by some nonresponding patients.

For sequencing of the TCRbeta CDR3 region, genomic DNA was extracted from the sorted cells. TCRbeta CDR3 regions were sequenced using the immunoSEQ Assay. Sourced from immuneACCESS, this table was stored by TCRdb with only in-frame sequences that have V and J called. A share of the clones is absent; for the studies checked, an unresolved V gene accounts for under half, and the remainder has no known explanation. For this sample the table gives roughly 61,000 clones, of which less than 90% were detected only once. Approximately 0.54% of the sample comes from the top ten. The trial excluded patients who had a history of autoimmune disease or who were on systemic immunosuppression. Peripheral blood for TCR sequencing was collected from all dose cohorts at baseline, on cycle 4 day 1, and on cycle 7 day 1. Samples came from an open-label, multicenter, first-in-human phase I dose-escalation trial of ivuxolimab. Adults with locally advanced or metastatic melanoma, renal cell carcinoma, hepatocellular carcinoma or head and neck squamous cell carcinoma were enrolled in the trial. Before TCR sequencing, CD4+ T cells and CD8+ T cells from peripheral blood were sorted into separate populations.

V is shortened by 4 bases, J by 8 bases, and the region joining them spans 14 bases. As encoded in the germline V gene (reference sequence), CDR1 is MNHEY while CDR2 is SMNVEV. The CDR3, from cysteine to phenylalanine, totals 13 residues. Just the 39-base CDR3 DNA is kept, in frame starting at base 1. Note on this clone: This clone's antigen is unknown. No base quality information exists; no much larger clone differs at one position.

This receptor chain uses TRBV27 and TRBJ1-1; the D gene cannot be resolved reliably. Sequenced material: CD4+ or CD8+ T cells sorted from blood, taken in a trial of the OX40 agonist ivuxolimab. This TCR derives from an adult with an advanced solid tumor such as melanoma, head and neck, liver or kidney cancer. The DNA reads as follows: TGTGCCAGCAGTTCCCCCGGCATGCGAGAAGCTTTCTTT. This translates into CASSSPGMREAFF.